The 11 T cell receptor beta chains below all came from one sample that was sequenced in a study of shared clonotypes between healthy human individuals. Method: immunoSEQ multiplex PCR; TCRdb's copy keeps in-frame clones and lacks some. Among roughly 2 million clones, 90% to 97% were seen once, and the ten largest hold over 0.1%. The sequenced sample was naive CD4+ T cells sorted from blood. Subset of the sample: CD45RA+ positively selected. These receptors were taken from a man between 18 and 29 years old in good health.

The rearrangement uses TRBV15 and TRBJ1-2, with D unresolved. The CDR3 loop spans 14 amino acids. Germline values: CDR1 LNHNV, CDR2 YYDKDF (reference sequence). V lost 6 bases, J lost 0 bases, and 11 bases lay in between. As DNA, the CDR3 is TGTGCCACCAGTTTAGGGCTCGCTAACTATGGCTACACCTTC. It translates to CATSLGLANYGYTF. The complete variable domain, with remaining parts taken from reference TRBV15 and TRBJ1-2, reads DAMVIQNPRYQVTQFGKPVTLSCSQTLNHNVMYWYQQKSSQAPKLLFHYYDKDFNNEADTPDNFQSRRPNTSFCFLDIRSPGLGDTAMYLCATSLGLANYGYTFGSGTRLTVV.

CDR3 coding DNA: TGTGCCAGCAGCTTAGCTGGCGGGGGGGTCTACAATGAGCAGTTCTTC. Its translation: CASSLAGGGVYNEQFF. The chain couples TRBV7-6 to TRBJ2-1, with 9 bases lining up with TRBD2. This CDR3 region has 16 residues. The V segment lost 0 bases and the J segment 3 bases; nucleotides outside the gene matches: 3. Germline V CDR1 and CDR2: SGHVS, FNYEAQ.

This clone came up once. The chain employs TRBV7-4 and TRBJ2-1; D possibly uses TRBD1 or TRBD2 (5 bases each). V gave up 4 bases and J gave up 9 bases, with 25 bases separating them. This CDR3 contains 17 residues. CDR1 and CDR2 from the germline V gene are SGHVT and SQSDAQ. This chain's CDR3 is CASSSTTDGDGWSEQFF. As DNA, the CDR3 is TGTGCCAGCAGCTCAACAACCGACGGGGACGGATGGAGTGAGCAGTTCTTC.

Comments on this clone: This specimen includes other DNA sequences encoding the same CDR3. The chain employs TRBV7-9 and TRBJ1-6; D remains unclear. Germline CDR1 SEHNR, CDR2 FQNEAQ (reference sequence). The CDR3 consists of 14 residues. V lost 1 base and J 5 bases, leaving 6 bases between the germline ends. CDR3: CASSLGQNNSPLHF. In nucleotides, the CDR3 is TGTGCCAGCAGCTTAGGTCAGAATAATTCACCCCTCCACTTT.

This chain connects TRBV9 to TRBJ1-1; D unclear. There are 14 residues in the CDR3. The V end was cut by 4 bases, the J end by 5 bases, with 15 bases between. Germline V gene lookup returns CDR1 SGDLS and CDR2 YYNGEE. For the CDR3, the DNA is TGTGCCAGCAGCACCCGAAGGGATGCTACTGAAGCTTTCTTT. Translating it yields CASSTRRDATEAFF.

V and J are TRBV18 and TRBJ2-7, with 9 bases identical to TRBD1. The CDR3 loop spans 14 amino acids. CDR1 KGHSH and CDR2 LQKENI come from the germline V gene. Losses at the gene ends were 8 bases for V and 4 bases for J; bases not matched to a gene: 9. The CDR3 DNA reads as TGTGCCAGCAACGAGCCGGGACAGGGATACGAGCAGTACTTC. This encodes CASNEPGQGYEQYF.

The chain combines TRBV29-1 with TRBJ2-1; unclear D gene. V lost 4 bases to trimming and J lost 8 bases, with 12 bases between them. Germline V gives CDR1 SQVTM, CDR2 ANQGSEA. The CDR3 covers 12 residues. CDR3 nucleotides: TGCAGCGTTGGGGTTTGGCAAGATGAGCAGTTCTTC. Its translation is CSVGVWQDEQFF.

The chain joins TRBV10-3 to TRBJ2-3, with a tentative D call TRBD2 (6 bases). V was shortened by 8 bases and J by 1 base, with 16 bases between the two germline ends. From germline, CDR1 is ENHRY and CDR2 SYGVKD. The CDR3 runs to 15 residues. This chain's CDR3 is CAISLGGSGTDTQYF. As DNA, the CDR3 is TGTGCCATCTCTCTCGGGGGTTCGGGCACAGATACGCAGTATTTT.

CDR3 sequence (DNA): TGCGCCAGCAGCCAAGATAGAGAAAGATGGGGTTCACCCCTCCACTTT. This encodes CASSQDRERWGSPLHF. V gene TRBV4-3 combines with J gene TRBJ1-6; D gene ambiguous. V was cut by 0 bases and J by 9 bases, with 15 bases left in between. Per the germline V gene, CDR1 is LGHNA and CDR2 is YSLEER. The CDR3 runs 16 residues.

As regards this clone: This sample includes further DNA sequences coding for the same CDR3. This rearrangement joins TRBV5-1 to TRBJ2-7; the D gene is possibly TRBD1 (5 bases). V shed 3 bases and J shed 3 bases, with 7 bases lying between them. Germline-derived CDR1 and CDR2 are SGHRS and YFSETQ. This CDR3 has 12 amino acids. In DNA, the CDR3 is TGCGCCAGCAGCTCTCAGGGCTACGAGCAGTACTTC. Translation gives CASSSQGYEQYF.

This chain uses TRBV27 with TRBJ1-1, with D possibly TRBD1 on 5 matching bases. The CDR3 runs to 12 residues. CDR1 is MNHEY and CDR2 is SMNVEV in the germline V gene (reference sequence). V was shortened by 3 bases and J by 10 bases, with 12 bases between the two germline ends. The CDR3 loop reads CASSFLGRAAFF. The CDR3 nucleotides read TGTGCCAGCAGTTTCCTCGGCAGGGCAGCTTTCTTT.